Shown below are 5 T cell receptor beta chains from a single sample sequenced in a study of OX40 agonist ivuxolimab in advanced cancers. Profiled with immunoSEQ multiplex PCR; TCRdb holds only in-frame clones, not every one. The repertoire includes about 75,000 clones, 86% of them detected once, and nearly 8% sits in the top ten. Sequencing was performed on CD4+ or CD8+ T cells sorted from blood, taken in a trial of the OX40 agonist ivuxolimab. The receptors stem from an adult with an advanced solid tumor such as melanoma, head and neck, liver or kidney cancer.

The gene calls are TRBV2 and TRBJ1-1; 8 nucleotides align to TRBD1. The CDR3 runs 14 residues. Germline assignment: CDR1 SNHLY and CDR2 FYNNEI. After removal of 7 bases from V and 1 base from J, the junction contained 5 bases not matched to a gene. CDR3 sequence (DNA): TGTGCCAGCATACTCGACAGGGGGAACACTGAAGCTTTCTTT. Protein sequence: CASILDRGNTEAFF.

The V call is TRBV19, the J call TRBJ2-7; tentatively, D is TRBD1 (6 bases). V lost 3 bases and J lost 0, with 9 bases in between. The CDR3 is 14 amino acids. Germline CDR1 reads LNHDA; CDR2 reads SQIVND (reference sequence). CDR3 sequence: CASSIVGGSYEQYF. Here the CDR3 DNA reads TGTGCCAGTAGTATTGTAGGGGGCTCCTACGAGCAGTACTTC.

To note about this clone: The sample holds other DNA sequences that translate to the same CDR3. The chain couples TRBV5-4 to TRBJ2-5; 7 bases agree with TRBD1. This CDR3 has 13 residues. V shed 0 bases and J 4 bases; nucleotides not matched to a gene: 0. Germline CDR1 reads SGHNT; CDR2 reads YYREEE (reference sequence). The CDR3 DNA reads as TGTGCCAGCAGCTTGGCAGGGGGAGAGACCCAGTACTTC. It translates to CASSLAGGETQYF.

The rearrangement joins TRBV9 to TRBJ2-1, with 7 bases identical to TRBD1. Germline loops: CDR1 SGDLS, CDR2 YYNGEE. This CDR3 comprises 16 residues. Trimming took 0 bases from V and 3 from J; bases not matched to a gene: 6. Written as DNA, the CDR3 is TGTGCCAGCAGCGTAGCTTTGACAGGGAACTACAATGAGCAGTTCTTC. This codes for CASSVALTGNYNEQFF.

V and J are TRBV5-1 and TRBJ2-1; 7 nucleotides agree with TRBD2. The V gene end was trimmed by 1 base and the J gene end by 0 bases; junction bases not matched to a gene: 1. The CDR3 loop spans 15 amino acids. Germline V gene sequence: CDR1 SGHRS, CDR2 YFSETQ. The CDR3 is CASSLSGDSYNEQFF. Here the CDR3 DNA reads TGCGCCAGCAGCTTGAGCGGGGACTCCTACAATGAGCAGTTCTTC.